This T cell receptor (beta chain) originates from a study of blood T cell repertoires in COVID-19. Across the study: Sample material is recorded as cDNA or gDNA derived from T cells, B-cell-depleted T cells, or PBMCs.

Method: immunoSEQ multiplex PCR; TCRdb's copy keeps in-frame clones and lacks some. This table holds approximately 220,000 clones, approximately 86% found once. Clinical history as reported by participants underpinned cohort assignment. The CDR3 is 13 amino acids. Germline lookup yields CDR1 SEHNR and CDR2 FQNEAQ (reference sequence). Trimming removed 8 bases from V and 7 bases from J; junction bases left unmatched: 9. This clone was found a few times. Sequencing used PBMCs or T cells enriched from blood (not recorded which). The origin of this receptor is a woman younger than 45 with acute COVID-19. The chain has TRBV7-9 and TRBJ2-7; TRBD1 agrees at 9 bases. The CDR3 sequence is CASVRDREGEQYF. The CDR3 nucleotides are TGTGCCAGCGTCCGGGACAGGGAGGGAGAGCAGTACTTC. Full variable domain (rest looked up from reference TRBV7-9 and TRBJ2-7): DTGVSQNPRHKITKRGQNVTFRCDPISEHNRLYWYRQTLGQGPEFLTYFQNEAQLEKSRLLSDRFSAERPKGSFSTLEIQRTEQGDSAMYLCASVRDREGEQYFGPGTRLTVT.